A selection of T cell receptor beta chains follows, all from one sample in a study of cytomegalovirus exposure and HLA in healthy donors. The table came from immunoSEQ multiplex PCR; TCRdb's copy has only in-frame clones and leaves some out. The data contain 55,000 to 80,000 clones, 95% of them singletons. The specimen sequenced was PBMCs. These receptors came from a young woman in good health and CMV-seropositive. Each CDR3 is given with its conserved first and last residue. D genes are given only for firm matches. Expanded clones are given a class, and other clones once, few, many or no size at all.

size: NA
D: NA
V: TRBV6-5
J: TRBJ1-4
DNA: TGTGCCAGCAGGAGTGGCGGGTTGGGGGAAAAACTGTTTTTT
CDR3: CASRSGGLGEKLFF

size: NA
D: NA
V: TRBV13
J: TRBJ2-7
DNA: TGTGCCAGCAGCTTAGTTCGCAGTGCCTACGAGCAGTACTTC
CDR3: CASSLVRSAYEQYF

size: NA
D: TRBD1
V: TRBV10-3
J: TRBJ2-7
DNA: TGTGCCATCAGTGAACAGGGGCTGAGTTCCTACGAGCAGTACTTC
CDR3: CAISEQGLSSYEQYF

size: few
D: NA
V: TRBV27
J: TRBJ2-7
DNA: TGTGCCAGCGGGCCCCGACCACCGTCCGAGCAGTACTTC
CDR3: CASGPRPPSEQYF

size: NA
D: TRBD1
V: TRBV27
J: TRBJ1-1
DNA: TGTGCCAGCAGTCCCGGGACAGGGGATTGGGGCACTGAAGCTTTCTTT
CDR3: CASSPGTGDWGTEAFF

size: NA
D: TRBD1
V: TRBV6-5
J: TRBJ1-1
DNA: TGTGCCAGCAGCCCCGACAGGGGGCGTACTGAAGCTTTCTTT
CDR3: CASSPDRGRTEAFF

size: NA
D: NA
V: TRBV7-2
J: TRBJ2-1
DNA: TGTGCCAGCAGCCCATCCGGGACACTGTACAATGAGCAGTTCTTC
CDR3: CASSPSGTLYNEQFF

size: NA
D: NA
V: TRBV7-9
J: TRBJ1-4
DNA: TGTGCCAGCAGCTTACGCCTTGAGGTGGAAAAACTGTTTTTT
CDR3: CASSLRLEVEKLFF

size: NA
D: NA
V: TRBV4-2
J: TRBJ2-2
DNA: TGTGCCAGCAGTCCCCGGGACTCATACACCGGGGAGCTGTTTTTT
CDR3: CASSPRDSYTGELFF

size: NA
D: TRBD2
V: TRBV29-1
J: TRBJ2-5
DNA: TGCAGCGTTGAAGTGACTAGCGAAGAGACCCAGTACTTC
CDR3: CSVEVTSEETQYF

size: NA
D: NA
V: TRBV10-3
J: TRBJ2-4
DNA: TGTGCCTCGTACAGGCTAGCCAAAAACATTCAGTACTTC
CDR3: CASYRLAKNIQYF

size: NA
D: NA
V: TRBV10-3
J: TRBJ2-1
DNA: TGTGCCATCAGTGGAGTGAGGGAAAACCTGACTATTTCCTACAATGAGCAGTTCTTC
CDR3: CAISGVRENLTISYNEQFF

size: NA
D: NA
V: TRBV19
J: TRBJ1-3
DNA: TGTGCCAGTAGTATCAGTACAGGAAGCTCTGGAAACACCATATATTTT
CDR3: CASSISTGSSGNTIYF

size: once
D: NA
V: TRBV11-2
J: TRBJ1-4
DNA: TGTGCCAGCAGCCCCAGGATGAAACTGTTTTTT
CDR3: CASSPRMKLFF

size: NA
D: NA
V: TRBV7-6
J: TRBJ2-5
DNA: TGTGCCAGCAGCCACGGGTCTCAAGAGACCCAGTACTTC
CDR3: CASSHGSQETQYF

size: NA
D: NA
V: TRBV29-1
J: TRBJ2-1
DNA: TGCAGCGTTCCTTTGGTGGCGGGAAACATTTACAATGAGCAGTTCTTC
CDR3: CSVPLVAGNIYNEQFF

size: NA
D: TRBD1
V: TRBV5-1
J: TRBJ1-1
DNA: TGCGCCAGCAGCTTGATTGGGACAGCCAACACTGAAGCTTTCTTT
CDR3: CASSLIGTANTEAFF

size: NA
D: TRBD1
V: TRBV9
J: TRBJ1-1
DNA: TGTGCCAGCAGCGCAGGGGGGAACACTGAAGCTTTCTTT
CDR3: CASSAGGNTEAFF

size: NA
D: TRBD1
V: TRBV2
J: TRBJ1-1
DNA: TGTGCCAGTTCCTACACAGGGGGCTGGACTGAAGCTTTCTTT
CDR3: CASSYTGGWTEAFF

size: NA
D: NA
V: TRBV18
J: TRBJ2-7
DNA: TGTGCCAGCTCACCATTAGGCCCGGACACACCAGGTCGGGTTTACGAGCAGTACTTC
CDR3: CASSPLGPDTPGRVYEQYF

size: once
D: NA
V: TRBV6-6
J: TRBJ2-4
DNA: TGTGCCAGCAGCTACCACACATCGGGGGACATTCAGTACTTC
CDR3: CASSYHTSGDIQYF

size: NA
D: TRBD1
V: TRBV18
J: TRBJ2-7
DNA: TGTGCCAGCTCACTTAAACAGGGGGCCGGCGAGCAGTACTTC
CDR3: CASSLKQGAGEQYF

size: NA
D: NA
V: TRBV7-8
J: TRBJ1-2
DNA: TGTGCCAGCAGCGACTTAGTGGGGGGTGGCTACACCTTC
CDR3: CASSDLVGGGYTF

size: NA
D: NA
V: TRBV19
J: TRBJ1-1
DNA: TGTGCCAGTAGTATAGCGGTACAGGGAACTGAAGCTTTCTTT
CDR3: CASSIAVQGTEAFF

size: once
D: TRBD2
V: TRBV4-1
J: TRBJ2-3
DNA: TGCGCCAGCAGCCAAGGTGGACTAGCGCCAGCGAGCACAGATACGCAGTATTTT
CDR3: CASSQGGLAPASTDTQYF

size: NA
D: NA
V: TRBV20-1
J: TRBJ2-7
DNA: TGCAGTGGAGGGTCGACCTACGAGCAGTACTTC
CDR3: CSGGSTYEQYF

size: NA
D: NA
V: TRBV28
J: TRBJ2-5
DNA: TGTGCCAGCCTCCGCGGGCTACGGGAGACCCAGTACTTC
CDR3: CASLRGLRETQYF

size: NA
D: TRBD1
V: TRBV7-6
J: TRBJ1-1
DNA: TGTGCCAGCAGCCCGGGGACAGGGGAGACTGAAGCTTTCTTT
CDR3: CASSPGTGETEAFF

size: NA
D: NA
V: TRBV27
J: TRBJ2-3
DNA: TGTGCCAGCAGTTTATTTGTCCGCACTAGCACAGATACGCAGTATTTT
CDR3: CASSLFVRTSTDTQYF

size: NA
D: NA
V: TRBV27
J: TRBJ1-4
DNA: TGTGCCAGCAGTAACCGGGACACAATTGGAAAACTGTTTTTT
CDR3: CASSNRDTIGKLFF

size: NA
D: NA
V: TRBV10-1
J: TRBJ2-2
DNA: TGCGCCAGCAGCCTCGACAGAAACACCGGGGAGCTGTTTTTT
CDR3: CASSLDRNTGELFF

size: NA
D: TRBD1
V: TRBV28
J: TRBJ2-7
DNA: TGTGCCAGCAGGGGACAGGTTGGTGGTCCTCCCTACGAGCAGTACTTC
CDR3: CASRGQVGGPPYEQYF

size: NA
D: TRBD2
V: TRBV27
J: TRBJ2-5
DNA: TGTGCCAGCAGTCCCTTGAGGGTAGCGGGACAAGAGACCCAGTACTTC
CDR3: CASSPLRVAGQETQYF

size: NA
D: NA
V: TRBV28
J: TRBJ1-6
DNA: TGTGCCAGCAGTCCTCTTGGCCCTAATTCACCCCTCCACTTT
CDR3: CASSPLGPNSPLHF

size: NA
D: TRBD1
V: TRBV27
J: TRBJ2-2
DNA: TGTGCCAGCAGTATGACCAGGGGGCTCGACACCGGGGAGCTGTTTTTT
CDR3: CASSMTRGLDTGELFF

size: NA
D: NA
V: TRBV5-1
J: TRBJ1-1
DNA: TGCGCCAGCAGGACGGGGGGCCCTGAGACTGTGGCTTTCTTT
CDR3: CASRTGGPETVAFF

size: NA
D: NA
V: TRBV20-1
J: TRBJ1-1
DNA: TGCAGTGCGAGAAGGGGGATCGAAGCTTTCTTT
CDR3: CSARRGIEAFF

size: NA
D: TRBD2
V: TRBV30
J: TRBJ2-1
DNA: TGTGCCTGGAGTACCCTCTTCGGGCTAGCGGGAGGTTCTGAGCAGTTCTTC
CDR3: CAWSTLFGLAGGSEQFF

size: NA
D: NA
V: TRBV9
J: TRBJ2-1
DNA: TGTGCCAGCAGCGTAGTCGGGACTTCCCCCTCCAATGAGCAGTTCTTC
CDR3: CASSVVGTSPSNEQFF

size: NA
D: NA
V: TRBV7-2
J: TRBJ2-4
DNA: TGTGCCAGCAGTGAGGGGGTCAGCATTCAGTACTTC
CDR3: CASSEGVSIQYF

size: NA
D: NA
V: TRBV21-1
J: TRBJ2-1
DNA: TGTGCCAGCAGCAAAGCAACGACTAGCGGGAGCTTGGACAATGAGCAGTTCTTC
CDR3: CASSKATTSGSLDNEQFF

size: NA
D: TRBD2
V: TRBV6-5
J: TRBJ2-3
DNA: TGTGCCAGCAGTTACGTTAGCGGGGGGGCCGAGGATTTT
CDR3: CASSYVSGGAEDF

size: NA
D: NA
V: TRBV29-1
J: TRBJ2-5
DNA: TGCAGCGTTGGTCTGGGCAGCCAAGAGACCCAGTACTTC
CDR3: CSVGLGSQETQYF

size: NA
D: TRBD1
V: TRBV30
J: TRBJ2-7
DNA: TGTGCTGGGGGACAGGGGATACTCTACGAGCAGTACTTC
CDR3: CAGGQGILYEQYF

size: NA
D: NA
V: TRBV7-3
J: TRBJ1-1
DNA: TGTGCCAGCAGCCCTTCTTTAGGCGTCGAGGTAACTGAAGCTTTCTTT
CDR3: CASSPSLGVEVTEAFF

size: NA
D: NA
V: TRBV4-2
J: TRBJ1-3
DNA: TGTGCCAGCAGCCAAGATCCTAAGCAAGGGGCTGGAAACACCATATATTTT
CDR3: CASSQDPKQGAGNTIYF

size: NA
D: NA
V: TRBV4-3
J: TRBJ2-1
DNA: TGCGCCAGCAGCCCGAGGACAGACGCAGGAGGGCAGTTCTTC
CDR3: CASSPRTDAGGQFF

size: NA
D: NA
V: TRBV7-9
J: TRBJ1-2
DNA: TGTGCCAGCAGCTTAGGTTCTGGGGAGGGCTATGGCTACACCTTC
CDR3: CASSLGSGEGYGYTF